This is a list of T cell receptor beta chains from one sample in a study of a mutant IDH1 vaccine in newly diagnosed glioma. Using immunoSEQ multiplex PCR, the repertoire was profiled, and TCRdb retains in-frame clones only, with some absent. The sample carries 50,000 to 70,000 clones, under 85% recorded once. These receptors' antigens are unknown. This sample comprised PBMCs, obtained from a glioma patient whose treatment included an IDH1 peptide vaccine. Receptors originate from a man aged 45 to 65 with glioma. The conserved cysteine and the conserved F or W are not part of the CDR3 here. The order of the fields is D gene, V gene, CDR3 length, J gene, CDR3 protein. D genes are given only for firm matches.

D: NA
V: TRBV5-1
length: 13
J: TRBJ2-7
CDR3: ASSLVQDGTYEQY

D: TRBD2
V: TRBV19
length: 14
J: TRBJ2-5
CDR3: ASSNPTSGGMKTQY

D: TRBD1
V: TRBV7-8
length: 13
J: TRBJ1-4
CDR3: ASSLHRGRAEKLF

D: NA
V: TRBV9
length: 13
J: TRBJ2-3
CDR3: ASSVGSQITDTQY

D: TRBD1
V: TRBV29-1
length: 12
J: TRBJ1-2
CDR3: SVERTGSNYGYT

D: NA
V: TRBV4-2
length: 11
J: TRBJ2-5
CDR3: ASSQTGQETQY

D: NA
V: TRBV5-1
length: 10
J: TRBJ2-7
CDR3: ASSLASNEQY

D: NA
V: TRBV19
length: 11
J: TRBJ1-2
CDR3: ASTGGYNYGYT

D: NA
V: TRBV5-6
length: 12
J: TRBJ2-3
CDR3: ASSFITGGYTQY

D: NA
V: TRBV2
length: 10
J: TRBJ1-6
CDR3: ASGIYNSPLH

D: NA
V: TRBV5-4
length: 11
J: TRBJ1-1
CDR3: ASSRDWNTEAF

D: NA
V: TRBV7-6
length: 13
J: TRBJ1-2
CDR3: ASSSKGGGTNGYT

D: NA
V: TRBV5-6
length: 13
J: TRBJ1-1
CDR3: ASSFPGPRKAEAF

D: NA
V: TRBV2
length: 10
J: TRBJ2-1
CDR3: ASRGPGNEQF

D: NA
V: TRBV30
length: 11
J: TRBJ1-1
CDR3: ALQHRADTEAF

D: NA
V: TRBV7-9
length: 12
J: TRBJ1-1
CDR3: ASSPPTGNTEAF

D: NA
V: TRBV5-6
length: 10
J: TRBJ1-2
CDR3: ASSDAPYGYT

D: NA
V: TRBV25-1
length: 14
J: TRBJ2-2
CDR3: ASSESGTGNTGELF